This paragraph covers one TCR beta chain sequence. As yet, its antigen is unknown. Each CDR3 protein gets one entry in TCRdb, which reprocessed the 5' RACE reads and gives no DNA. This repertoire includes 550,000 or so distinct CDR3 sequences. This sample is drawn from a study of T cells expressing NK-cell markers. As for the study in general: CD3+CD56+NKG2C+, CD3+CD56+NKG2C- and CD3+CD56-NKG2C+ T cells, once sorted, supplied the TCR beta repertoires.

Germline lookup yields CDR1 SQVTM and CDR2 ANQGSEA. The CDR3 extends over 16 amino acids. Study-wide results and limits: There remained a lack of clarity about HCMV specificity of expanded NKG2C+ T cell clones. In 5 to 7 donors, dominant CD3+CD56+NKG2C+ clones formed 1.0-7.0% of CD8+ cells.

This chain links TRBV29-1 with TRBJ2-1; TCRdb gives TRBD2 as the D gene, but with no DNA this cannot be confirmed. The TCR sequence derives from a young man in good health. The sequenced material came from blood T cells: a sorted CD56 or NKG2C T cell subset, CD4+ or CD8+ T cells, or bulk PBMC T cells (not recorded which). The CDR3 loop reads CSVGSLAGGSYNEQFF.